The 18 T cell receptor beta chains in this list originate from one sample, sequenced in a study of blood T cell repertoires in COVID-19. Sequenced by immunoSEQ multiplex PCR; TCRdb stores in-frame clones only, minus some. In the table there are fewer than 700,000 clones, around nine tenths of which are singletons. Sequencing was done on a sample of peripheral blood. These receptors all stem from a woman aged 45-60 years with COVID-19, enrolled during active disease.

The table lists this clone with a count of one. The chain combines TRBV7-3 with TRBJ2-3, with TRBD1 as a possible D gene (6 bases). The V end lost 3 bases, the J end lost 9 bases, and 7 bases lay between the germline ends. The germline V gene has CDR1 SGHTA and CDR2 FQGTGA. This CDR3 has 11 residues. The chain's CDR3 is CASSLGTTQYF. The CDR3 bases are TGTGCCAGCAGCTTGGGGACAACGCAGTATTTT.

The gene calls are TRBV5-1 and TRBJ2-5, with TRBD2 matching over 9 bases. V gave up 0 bases and J gave up 4 bases; unmatched junction bases: 10. The CDR3 length is 17 residues. CDR1 SGHRS and CDR2 YFSETQ come from the germline V gene. CDR3 in amino acids: CASSLVWRGGLGETQYF. The CDR3, as DNA: TGCGCCAGCAGCTTGGTATGGCGGGGGGGCCTCGGAGAGACCCAGTACTTC.

The rearrangement joins TRBV23-1 to TRBJ2-1; 11 bases are a match to TRBD1. TRBV23-1 qualifies as an ORF whose function is uncertain. This CDR3 contains 17 residues. The junction had 14 bases not matched to a gene; V was cut back by 4 bases and J by 9 bases. CDR3 amino acids: CASSPPGGDRGWGEQFF. CDR3 bases: TGCGCCAGCAGTCCCCCGGGCGGGGACAGGGGGTGGGGTGAGCAGTTCTTC.

V usage is TRBV19 and J usage is TRBJ1-4; 7 bases map to TRBD1. CDR3 size: 14 residues. The V gene's germline CDR1 is LNHDA and CDR2 SQIVND (reference sequence). After removal of 5 bases from V and 5 bases from J, the junction contained 5 bases not matched to a gene. The CDR3 spells CASSRTGPNEKLFF. The CDR3 DNA sequence: TGTGCCAGTAGTCGGACAGGCCCAAATGAAAAACTGTTTTTT.

The chain recombines TRBV19 with TRBJ1-5; D not certain. The length of the CDR3 is 13 residues. Germline CDR1 LNHDA, CDR2 SQIVND (reference sequence). Trimming shortened V by 7 bases and J by 9 bases, and 16 bases separated the two germline ends. The CDR3 sequence is CASISGQLGPQHF. The CDR3 DNA is TGTGCCAGTATCTCGGGTCAACTGGGGCCCCAGCATTTT.

CDR3: CASSSGIGGHGYTF. CDR3 in DNA: TGTGCCAGCAGTTCCGGGATAGGAGGGCATGGCTACACCTTC. J is TRBJ1-2 and V is TRBV28; the D is unclear. The CDR3 loop spans 14 amino acids. Germline V CDR1 and CDR2: MDHEN, SYDVKM. V lost 4 bases to trimming and J lost 6 bases, with 15 bases between them.

This chain connects TRBV5-4 to TRBJ2-1, with 7 nucleotides matching TRBD2. Germline V gives CDR1 SGHNT, CDR2 YYREEE (reference sequence). This CDR3 is 13 amino acids long. J lost 6 bases, V lost 10 bases, and 10 bases had no gene match. CDR3 amino acids: CAYLGGIRNEQFF. The CDR3 nucleotides are TGTGCCTACCTCGGGGGGATACGCAATGAGCAGTTCTTC. The whole variable domain, remainder taken from reference TRBV5-4 and TRBJ2-1, is ETGVTQSPTHLIKTRGQQVTLRCSSQSGHNTVSWYQQALGQGPQFIFQYYREEENGRGNFPPRFSGLQFPNYSSELNVNALELDDSALYLCAYLGGIRNEQFFGPGTRLTVL.

This clone was counted between two and nine times. V and J are TRBV6-1 and TRBJ2-7; TRBD1 agrees at 8 bases. CDR3 size: 16 residues. Per germline, CDR1 MNHNS and CDR2 SASEGT. V shed 1 base and J 2 bases; nucleotides not matched to a gene: 7. The CDR3 DNA is TGTGCCAGCAGTGAAGGCAGTGGACAGGGTCCCTACGAGCAGTACTTC. Residues: CASSEGSGQGPYEQYF.

V usage is TRBV7-3 and J usage is TRBJ2-2, with D hard to call. The CDR3 covers 14 residues. V lost 4 bases and J lost 2, with 8 bases in between. Germline V lookup: CDR1 SGHTA, CDR2 FQGTGA. The CDR3 DNA follows: TGTGCCAGCAGCTCCGTCTTAAACACCGGGGAGCTGTTTTTT. This sequence encodes CASSSVLNTGELFF.

There are a few counts of this clone. V is TRBV7-9 and J is TRBJ2-7; D perhaps matches TRBD1 (6 bases). Germline CDR1 SEHNR, CDR2 FQNEAQ (reference sequence). V lost 5 bases to trimming and J lost 2 bases, with 13 bases between them. This CDR3 region has 14 residues. CDR3 amino acids: CASSPTGLAYEQYF. The CDR3, as DNA: TGTGCCAGCAGCCCGACAGGCTTAGCCTACGAGCAGTACTTC.

J is TRBJ2-1 and V is TRBV5-4, with 15 bases fitting TRBD2. The CDR3 runs to 17 residues. With 3 bases clipped from V and 1 base from J, the junction kept 2 bases outside the gene matches. The germline CDR1 and CDR2 sequences are SGHNT and YYREEE (reference sequence). CDR3: CASSSGLAGGSYNEQFF. CDR3 in DNA: TGTGCCAGCAGCTCGGGACTAGCGGGGGGTTCCTACAATGAGCAGTTCTTC. Combining the CDR3 with reference TRBV5-4 and TRBJ2-1 gives the whole variable domain ETGVTQSPTHLIKTRGQQVTLRCSSQSGHNTVSWYQQALGQGPQFIFQYYREEENGRGNFPPRFSGLQFPNYSSELNVNALELDDSALYLCASSSGLAGGSYNEQFFGPGTRLTVL.

The chain is built from TRBV5-5 and TRBJ1-5; a possible D gene is TRBD1 (5 bases). CDR3 length: 15 amino acids. The V gene's germline CDR1 is SGHKS and CDR2 YYEKEE (reference sequence). V lost 6 bases and J lost 2, with 15 bases in between. CDR3 DNA sequence: TGTGCCAGCACCGCAACAGGCATGGGCAATCAGCCCCAGCATTTT. Encoded protein: CASTATGMGNQPQHF.

The chain uses TRBV9 and TRBJ1-2; 7 nucleotides line up with TRBD1. J gave up 5 bases and V 0 bases, and 4 bases lay outside the gene matches. The CDR3 length is 14 residues. Germline V CDR1 and CDR2: SGDLS, YYNGEE. CDR3 region: CASSVGQGDYGYTF. As DNA, the CDR3 is TGTGCCAGCAGCGTAGGACAGGGAGATTATGGCTACACCTTC.

The rearrangement uses TRBV6-1 and TRBJ2-2; TRBD1 might be the D (6 bases). Trimming removed 1 base at V and 7 bases at J, with 22 bases between. The length of the CDR3 is 18 residues. The V gene's germline CDR1 is MNHNS and CDR2 SASEGT. CDR3 sequence reads: CASSEGLGSRGLIGELFF. The CDR3 nucleotides are TGTGCCAGCAGTGAAGGGTTGGGGAGCAGGGGCCTCATCGGGGAGCTGTTTTTT.

The chain carries TRBV15 and TRBJ2-7; no clear D gene. The CDR3 runs 14 residues. Germline V gene data show CDR1 as LNHNV and CDR2 as YYDKDF (reference sequence). V lost 9 bases and J lost 3, with 18 bases in between. CDR3 coding DNA: TGTGCCACAAGAAATCCTGGGCCTCACTACGAGCAGTACTTC. Translation: CATRNPGPHYEQYF.

The chain joins TRBV19 to TRBJ2-7; 8 bases map to TRBD2. Germline V gives CDR1 LNHDA, CDR2 SQIVND (reference sequence). V was pared by 4 bases and J by 3 bases, with 2 bases of the junction left unmatched. The CDR3 is made up of 13 amino acids. The CDR3 region is CASSTGLGYEQYF. The CDR3 DNA follows: TGTGCCAGTAGTACGGGACTAGGCTACGAGCAGTACTTC.

Turning to this clone: Relative to the germline gene, one junction end is altered; a read error may explain this. This chain links TRBV30 with TRBJ2-1; 8 bases match TRBD1. Germline lookup yields CDR1 GTSNPN and CDR2 SVGIG (reference sequence). The CDR3 is 17 residues long. CDR3 DNA sequence: TGTGCCTGGAGTGCGTCATGGGGATGGCAGGGGGCCAAAGAAGCGGTCTTC. It encodes CAWSASWGWQGAKEAVF.

This clone was picked up one time. The CDR3 DNA reads as TGCGCCAGCAGCAGGGACAGAAACTACGAGCAGTACTTC. Amino acid sequence: CASSRDRNYEQYF. The chain has TRBV4-1 and TRBJ2-7; 7 bases map to TRBD1. This CDR3 comprises 13 residues. The V gene's germline CDR1 is MGHRA and CDR2 YSYEKL. With V trimmed by 5 bases and J by 3 bases, 4 bases remained unmatched.